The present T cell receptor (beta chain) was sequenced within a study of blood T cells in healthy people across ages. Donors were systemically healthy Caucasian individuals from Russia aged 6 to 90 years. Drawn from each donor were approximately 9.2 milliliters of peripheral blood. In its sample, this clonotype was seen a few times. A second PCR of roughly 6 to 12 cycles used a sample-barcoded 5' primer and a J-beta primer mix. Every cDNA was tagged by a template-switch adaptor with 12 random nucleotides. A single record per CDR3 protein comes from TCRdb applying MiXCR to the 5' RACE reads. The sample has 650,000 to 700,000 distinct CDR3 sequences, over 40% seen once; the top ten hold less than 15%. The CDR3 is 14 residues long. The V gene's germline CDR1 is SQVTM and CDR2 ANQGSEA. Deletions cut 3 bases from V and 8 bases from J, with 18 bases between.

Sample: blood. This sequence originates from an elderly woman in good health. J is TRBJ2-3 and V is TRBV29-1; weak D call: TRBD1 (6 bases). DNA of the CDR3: TGCAGCGTTGAGGGGGCCCATGGCTCCGGTACGCAGTATTTT. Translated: CSVEGAHGSGTQYF.